A selection of T cell receptor beta chains follows, all from one sample in a study of PD-1 blockade in classical Hodgkin lymphoma. Profiling relied on immunoSEQ multiplex PCR, and the TCRdb table lists in-frame clones only, not all of them. Found here are nearly 35,000 clones, roughly 89% of them singletons; the top ten hold 0.22%. Sequenced sample: CD4+ T cells from blood. Receptors were obtained from a human donor with classical Hodgkin lymphoma. Each CDR3 is given with its conserved first and last residue. The D gene is left open where the match is weak. A clone size is listed for some rows: how often the clone was seen (once, few, many), or a class if it is expanded.

v_gene: TRBV7-7
j_gene: TRBJ1-3
d_gene: -
abundance: -
CDR3nt: TGTGCCAGCAGCTTAGCCATCGGAAACACCATATATTTT
CDR3aa: CASSLAIGNTIYF

v_gene: TRBV7-7
j_gene: TRBJ1-1
d_gene: TRBD1
abundance: once
CDR3nt: TGTGCCAGCAGCTCATACAGGGGCGCTGAAGCTTTCTTT
CDR3aa: CASSSYRGAEAFF

v_gene: TRBV7-6
j_gene: TRBJ1-4
d_gene: TRBD1
abundance: once
CDR3nt: TGTGCCAGCAGCTTAAGACAGGGGCTAACTAATGAAAAACTGTTTTTT
CDR3aa: CASSLRQGLTNEKLFF

v_gene: TRBV7-2
j_gene: TRBJ1-2
d_gene: TRBD1
abundance: few
CDR3nt: TGTGCCAGCAGCTTGACAGGGATTGACTATGGCTACACCTTC
CDR3aa: CASSLTGIDYGYTF

v_gene: TRBV11-2
j_gene: TRBJ1-2
d_gene: TRBD1
abundance: few
CDR3nt: TGTGCCAGCAGCCCCCGGGACAGTAACTATGGCTACACCTTC
CDR3aa: CASSPRDSNYGYTF

v_gene: TRBV5-1
j_gene: TRBJ2-3
d_gene: -
abundance: -
CDR3nt: TGCGCCAGCAGCTTGGAGGTGGGCACAGATACGCAGTATTTT
CDR3aa: CASSLEVGTDTQYF

v_gene: TRBV6-5
j_gene: TRBJ2-7
d_gene: -
abundance: -
CDR3nt: TGTGCCAGCAGCCTCCAGGGTAGGCAGTACTTC
CDR3aa: CASSLQGRQYF

v_gene: TRBV11-2
j_gene: TRBJ1-6
d_gene: -
abundance: -
CDR3nt: TGTGCCAGCAGCTTAGTAAGTGGAGGGAGGGTTAGGTCACCCCTCCACTTT
CDR3aa: CASSLVSGGRVRSPLHF

v_gene: TRBV7-9
j_gene: TRBJ1-4
d_gene: TRBD1
abundance: -
CDR3nt: TGTGCCAGCAGCCTAATCAGGGGGCCAGGAGAAAAACTGTTTTTT
CDR3aa: CASSLIRGPGEKLFF

v_gene: TRBV30
j_gene: TRBJ1-5
d_gene: -
abundance: -
CDR3nt: TGTGCCTGGAGCCGGGCCCCGGGGGATCAGCCCCAGCATTTT
CDR3aa: CAWSRAPGDQPQHF

v_gene: TRBV4-1
j_gene: TRBJ1-5
d_gene: -
abundance: -
CDR3nt: TGCGCCAGCAGCCCATTCGACAGAGGGGTGAATCAGCCCCAGCATTTT
CDR3aa: CASSPFDRGVNQPQHF

v_gene: TRBV5-4
j_gene: TRBJ1-3
d_gene: -
abundance: -
CDR3nt: TGTGCCAGCAGCCCAAACAGAGGCTCTGGAAACACCATATATTTT
CDR3aa: CASSPNRGSGNTIYF

v_gene: TRBV2
j_gene: TRBJ1-1
d_gene: -
abundance: once
CDR3nt: TGTGCCAGCAGTTTAACAGGGTCGAACACTGAAGCTTTCTTT
CDR3aa: CASSLTGSNTEAFF

v_gene: TRBV18
j_gene: TRBJ2-1
d_gene: -
abundance: -
CDR3nt: TGTGCCAGCTCACCGGACCGGTACAATGAGCAGTTCTTC
CDR3aa: CASSPDRYNEQFF

v_gene: TRBV19
j_gene: TRBJ2-1
d_gene: -
abundance: -
CDR3nt: TGTGCCAGTAGTCCAGGGAGGTCCTACAATGAGCAGTTCTTC
CDR3aa: CASSPGRSYNEQFF

v_gene: TRBV2
j_gene: TRBJ1-2
d_gene: TRBD1
abundance: once
CDR3nt: TGTGCCACCACCGGGACAGGGAGAGGCTACACCTTC
CDR3aa: CATTGTGRGYTF

v_gene: TRBV19
j_gene: TRBJ2-2
d_gene: TRBD1
abundance: -
CDR3nt: TGTGCCAGTAGCCTACGGACAGGCAGGGCCGGGGAGCTGTTTTTT
CDR3aa: CASSLRTGRAGELFF

v_gene: TRBV2
j_gene: TRBJ2-1
d_gene: TRBD2
abundance: -
CDR3nt: TGTGCCAGCCGGACTAGCGGGGAATGGGGTGAGCAGTTCTTC
CDR3aa: CASRTSGEWGEQFF

v_gene: TRBV6-5
j_gene: TRBJ1-4
d_gene: -
abundance: -
CDR3nt: TGTGCCAGCAGGGCGGTCTATAATGAAAAACTGTTTTTT
CDR3aa: CASRAVYNEKLFF

v_gene: TRBV5-6
j_gene: TRBJ1-2
d_gene: -
abundance: few
CDR3nt: TGTGCCAGCAGCTTCCCGAGGGTGGGCTATGGCTACACCTTC
CDR3aa: CASSFPRVGYGYTF

v_gene: TRBV5-1
j_gene: TRBJ2-3
d_gene: -
abundance: -
CDR3nt: TGCGCCAGCAGCTTGGAGATCTCGGGGGGCGCAGATACGCAGTATTTT
CDR3aa: CASSLEISGGADTQYF

v_gene: TRBV2
j_gene: TRBJ1-1
d_gene: -
abundance: -
CDR3nt: TGTGCCAGTGCCGGGAACACTGAAGCTTTCTTT
CDR3aa: CASAGNTEAFF

v_gene: TRBV10-2
j_gene: TRBJ2-7
d_gene: TRBD2
abundance: -
CDR3nt: TGCGCCAGCCGCCAGCTAGCGGGGTCCTACGAGCAGTACTTC
CDR3aa: CASRQLAGSYEQYF

v_gene: TRBV7-9
j_gene: TRBJ2-5
d_gene: TRBD2
abundance: -
CDR3nt: TGTGCCAGCAGCTCCACCCGGGGTAGCGGGGGGCCGGAGACCCAGTACTTC
CDR3aa: CASSSTRGSGGPETQYF

v_gene: TRBV20-1
j_gene: TRBJ2-1
d_gene: -
abundance: -
CDR3nt: TGCAGTGCTAATCAGGCAACTGAGCAGTTCTTC
CDR3aa: CSANQATEQFF

v_gene: TRBV7-9
j_gene: TRBJ2-1
d_gene: TRBD2
abundance: -
CDR3nt: TGTGCCAGCAGCTCCAAACTTCAAAGAGCGGGGGGGTTATACAATGAGCAGTTCTTC
CDR3aa: CASSSKLQRAGGLYNEQFF

v_gene: TRBV7-9
j_gene: TRBJ2-7
d_gene: -
abundance: -
CDR3nt: TGTGCCAGCAGCTTAGCTTATAGCGCCAACTCCTACGAGCAGTACTTC
CDR3aa: CASSLAYSANSYEQYF

v_gene: TRBV10-3
j_gene: TRBJ1-4
d_gene: TRBD1
abundance: -
CDR3nt: TGTGCCATCAGGCCCGGTCTTCAGGGGGATGGTGAAAAACTGTTTTTT
CDR3aa: CAIRPGLQGDGEKLFF

v_gene: TRBV6-5
j_gene: TRBJ1-1
d_gene: -
abundance: -
CDR3nt: TGTGCCAGCAGAAGTGACAGAAAGAACACTGAAGCTTTCTTT
CDR3aa: CASRSDRKNTEAFF

v_gene: TRBV5-4
j_gene: TRBJ1-1
d_gene: -
abundance: -
CDR3nt: TGTGCCAGCAGCGCCTTCCAGGCTGAGGCTTTCTTT
CDR3aa: CASSAFQAEAFF

v_gene: TRBV6-7
j_gene: TRBJ1-1
d_gene: -
abundance: once
CDR3nt: TGTGCCAGCAGATCAGGCACTGAAGCTTTCTTT
CDR3aa: CASRSGTEAFF

v_gene: TRBV7-8
j_gene: TRBJ1-4
d_gene: -
abundance: -
CDR3nt: TGTGCCAGCAGCGGGGCGGGACACAATGAAAAACTGTTTTTT
CDR3aa: CASSGAGHNEKLFF

v_gene: TRBV2
j_gene: TRBJ2-2
d_gene: TRBD2
abundance: -
CDR3nt: TGTGCCAGCCGAATTGGGGGGGCCGGGGAGCTGTTTTTT
CDR3aa: CASRIGGAGELFF

v_gene: TRBV4-2
j_gene: TRBJ2-7
d_gene: -
abundance: -
CDR3nt: TGTGCCAGCAGCAAAGATAGATGGGATGGCGAGCAGTACTTC
CDR3aa: CASSKDRWDGEQYF

v_gene: TRBV7-2
j_gene: TRBJ1-3
d_gene: -
abundance: -
CDR3nt: TGTGCCAGCAGCTTAGCCGGGGCTCTTGGAAACACCATATATTTT
CDR3aa: CASSLAGALGNTIYF

v_gene: TRBV9
j_gene: TRBJ1-2
d_gene: TRBD1
abundance: -
CDR3nt: TGTGCCAGCAGCTCCTCCGGGACAGCAGAAGGCTACACCTTC
CDR3aa: CASSSSGTAEGYTF

v_gene: TRBV9
j_gene: TRBJ2-2
d_gene: TRBD1
abundance: -
CDR3nt: TGTGCCAGCGGATCTCCGGGACAGGGAACCGGGGAGCTGTTTTTT
CDR3aa: CASGSPGQGTGELFF

v_gene: TRBV2
j_gene: TRBJ1-5
d_gene: -
abundance: -
CDR3nt: TGTGCCAGCAGTGATAGCGTCGGGAGAAATAGCAATCAGCCCCAGCATTTT
CDR3aa: CASSDSVGRNSNQPQHF

v_gene: TRBV28
j_gene: TRBJ1-2
d_gene: TRBD1
abundance: -
CDR3nt: TGTGCCAGCTCCTATACCTCAACAGGGGCTGGAGGCTACACCTTC
CDR3aa: CASSYTSTGAGGYTF

v_gene: TRBV7-2
j_gene: TRBJ2-7
d_gene: TRBD2
abundance: -
CDR3nt: TGTGCCAGCAGCTTCGTGGGGCTAGCGGGAGTACGAGGCGAGCAGTACTTC
CDR3aa: CASSFVGLAGVRGEQYF

v_gene: TRBV29-1
j_gene: TRBJ1-2
d_gene: TRBD1
abundance: once
CDR3nt: TGCAGCATACCTGACAGGGCCTCTAACTATGGCTACACCTTC
CDR3aa: CSIPDRASNYGYTF

v_gene: TRBV4-1
j_gene: TRBJ2-7
d_gene: -
abundance: -
CDR3nt: TGCGCCAGCAGCCGAGGGGCAGGGATCCAAAAGTCTTCCTACGAGCAGTACTTC
CDR3aa: CASSRGAGIQKSSYEQYF

v_gene: TRBV7-2
j_gene: TRBJ1-1
d_gene: -
abundance: once
CDR3nt: TGTGCCAGCAGCCCTCGACAGAGTACGAACACTGAAGCTTTCTTT
CDR3aa: CASSPRQSTNTEAFF

v_gene: TRBV6-1
j_gene: TRBJ1-2
d_gene: TRBD1
abundance: -
CDR3nt: TGTGCCAGCAGTGAAGCGTGGGACAGCTGGATTCTTAACTATGGCTACACCTTC
CDR3aa: CASSEAWDSWILNYGYTF

v_gene: TRBV28
j_gene: TRBJ1-5
d_gene: TRBD1
abundance: -
CDR3nt: TGTGCCAGCAGCGCGACAGGGGCTAGCAATCAGCCCCAGCATTTT
CDR3aa: CASSATGASNQPQHF

v_gene: TRBV10-3
j_gene: TRBJ1-4
d_gene: -
abundance: -
CDR3nt: TGTGCCATCAGCCAGGGAGCAACTAATGAAAAACTGTTTTTT
CDR3aa: CAISQGATNEKLFF

v_gene: TRBV19
j_gene: TRBJ1-1
d_gene: TRBD1
abundance: -
CDR3nt: TGTGCCAGTAGAGGGACCGACAGGGTGAACACTGAAGCTTTCTTT
CDR3aa: CASRGTDRVNTEAFF

v_gene: TRBV28
j_gene: TRBJ2-5
d_gene: TRBD1
abundance: -
CDR3nt: TGTGCCAGCAGTTCCATTAAACTTGACCACAGGGGGCCCGCGGGAGAGACCCAGTACTTC
CDR3aa: CASSSIKLDHRGPAGETQYF

v_gene: TRBV19
j_gene: TRBJ1-5
d_gene: -
abundance: -
CDR3nt: TGTGCCAGTAGTTCGGAGGTTCGGCAGCCCCAGCATTTT
CDR3aa: CASSSEVRQPQHF

v_gene: TRBV4-3
j_gene: TRBJ1-5
d_gene: -
abundance: -
CDR3nt: TGCGCCAGCAGCCAAGAATACACGGGGAATCAGCCCCAGCATTTT
CDR3aa: CASSQEYTGNQPQHF

v_gene: TRBV28
j_gene: TRBJ1-2
d_gene: TRBD1
abundance: -
CDR3nt: TGTGCCAGCAGTTCTCAAAACGACAGGGGGCGTGGCTACACCTTC
CDR3aa: CASSSQNDRGRGYTF

v_gene: TRBV28
j_gene: TRBJ1-3
d_gene: -
abundance: once
CDR3nt: TGTGCCAGCAGTGGAACAGGGTCTGGAAACACCATATATTTT
CDR3aa: CASSGTGSGNTIYF

v_gene: TRBV9
j_gene: TRBJ1-3
d_gene: -
abundance: -
CDR3nt: TGTGCCAGCAGCCCTACAGGGAGTTCTGGAAACACCATATATTTT
CDR3aa: CASSPTGSSGNTIYF

v_gene: TRBV7-3
j_gene: TRBJ1-6
d_gene: -
abundance: -
CDR3nt: TGTGCCAGCAGCTTAGTTAGCAATTCACCCCTCCACTTT
CDR3aa: CASSLVSNSPLHF